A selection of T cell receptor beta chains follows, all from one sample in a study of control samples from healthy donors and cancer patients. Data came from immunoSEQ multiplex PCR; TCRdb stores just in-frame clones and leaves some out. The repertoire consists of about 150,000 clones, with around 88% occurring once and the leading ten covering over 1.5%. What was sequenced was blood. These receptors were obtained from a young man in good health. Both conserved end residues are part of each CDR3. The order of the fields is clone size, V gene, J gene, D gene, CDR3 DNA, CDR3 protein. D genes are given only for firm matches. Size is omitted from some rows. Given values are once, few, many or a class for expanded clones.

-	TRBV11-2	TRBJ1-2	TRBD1	TGTGCCGGCAATTCAGGGGGCAGGAAGGGCTACACCTTC	CAGNSGGRKGYTF
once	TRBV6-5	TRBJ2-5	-	TGTGCCACTCAGGGTGAAGAGACCCAGTACTTC	CATQGEETQYF
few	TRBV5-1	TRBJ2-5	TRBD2	TGCGCCAGCAGCTTGGGGGGGACTAGCGGGGCGGACGCCCAAGAGACCCAGTACTTC	CASSLGGTSGADAQETQYF
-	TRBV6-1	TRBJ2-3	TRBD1	TGTGCCAGCAGTGAAGCCTCCGGGACAGGCACAGATACGCAGTATTTT	CASSEASGTGTDTQYF
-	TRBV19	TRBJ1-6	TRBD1	TGTGCCAGTAGTATGAGACAGGGAGAGTCACCCCTCCACTTT	CASSMRQGESPLHF
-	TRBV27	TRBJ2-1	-	TGTGCCAGCAGCCATGGTCCCTACAATGAGCAGTTCTTC	CASSHGPYNEQFF
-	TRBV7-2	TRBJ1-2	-	TGTGCCAGCAGCTTCGGATCCTATGGCTACACCTTC	CASSFGSYGYTF
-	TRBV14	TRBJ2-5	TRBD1	TGTGCCAGCAGCTTTCGGACAGGGGGCGAGGAGACCCAGTACTTC	CASSFRTGGEETQYF
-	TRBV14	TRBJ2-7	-	TGTGCCAGCAGCCATTCCTACGAGCAGTACTTC	CASSHSYEQYF
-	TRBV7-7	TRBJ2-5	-	TGTGCCAGCACTTGGGGGAATGGAGTCCAAGAGACCCAGTACTTC	CASTWGNGVQETQYF
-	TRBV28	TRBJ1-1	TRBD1	TGTGCCAGCAGGACAGGGGGCGAGGGCACTGAAGCTTTCTTT	CASRTGGEGTEAFF
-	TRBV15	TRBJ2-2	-	TGTGCCACCAGGCAAGACAGAAACACCGGGGAGCTGTTTTTT	CATRQDRNTGELFF
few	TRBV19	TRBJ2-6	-	TGTGCCAGTGGGAAGGGACGGATCTCTGGGGCCAACGTCCTGACTTTC	CASGKGRISGANVLTF
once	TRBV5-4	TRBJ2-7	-	TGTGCCAGCAGCTTGGGCCCCGGCCTCAGCTCCTACGAGCAGTACTTC	CASSLGPGLSSYEQYF
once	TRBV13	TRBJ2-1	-	TGTGCCAGCAGCTTAGCAGATCCGGGGGGCCGCAATGAGCAGTTCTTC	CASSLADPGGRNEQFF
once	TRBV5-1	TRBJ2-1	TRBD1	TGCGCCAGCAGCCCGGACAGGGCTTCCTACAATGAGCAGTTCTTC	CASSPDRASYNEQFF
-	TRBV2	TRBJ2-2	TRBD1	TGTGCCAGCAGTCGGACAGGGACACTGAACACCGGGGAGCTGTTTTTT	CASSRTGTLNTGELFF
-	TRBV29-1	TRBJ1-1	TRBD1	TGCAGCGGGGACAGCATGAACACTGAAGCTTTCTTT	CSGDSMNTEAFF
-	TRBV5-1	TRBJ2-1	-	TGCGCCAGCAGCTTGAGCGGAAACAATGAGCAGTTCTTC	CASSLSGNNEQFF
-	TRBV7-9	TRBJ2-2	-	TGTGCCAGCAGCCCACAAACGACAGATAACACCGGGGAGCTGTTTTTT	CASSPQTTDNTGELFF
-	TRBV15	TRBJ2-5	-	TGTGCCACCAGCAGAGCTGCCGGAGAGACCCAGTACTTC	CATSRAAGETQYF
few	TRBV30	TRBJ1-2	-	TGTGCCGGACGGGTTGGGGATGTTAGCTACACCTTC	CAGRVGDVSYTF
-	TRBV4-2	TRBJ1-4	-	TGTGCCAGCAGCCAAGCATCCTTGGAGGGTGAAAAACTGTTTTTT	CASSQASLEGEKLFF
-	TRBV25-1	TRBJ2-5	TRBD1	TGTGCCAGCAGTGAATTTAAGGGGGCAGAGACCCAGTACTTC	CASSEFKGAETQYF
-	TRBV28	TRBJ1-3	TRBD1	TGTGCCAGCAGCATTGGACAGGGGAAGGGGGAAAACACCATATATTTT	CASSIGQGKGENTIYF
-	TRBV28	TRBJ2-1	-	TGTGCCAGCAGTCTGCTCCTTGCTCTCGGTGAGCAGTTCTTC	CASSLLLALGEQFF
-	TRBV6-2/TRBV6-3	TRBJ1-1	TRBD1	TGTGCCAGCAGCATTGACAGGGACGGTAACACTGAAGCTTTCTTT	CASSIDRDGNTEAFF
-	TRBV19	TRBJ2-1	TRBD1	TGTGCCAGTAACCCCCGGACAGGGGTATACAATGAGCAGTTCTTC	CASNPRTGVYNEQFF
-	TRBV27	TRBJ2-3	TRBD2	TGTGCCAGCAGTTACGGGGGGGCCGCGACGCAGTATTTT	CASSYGGAATQYF
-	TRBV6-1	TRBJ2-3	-	TGTGCCAGCAGTGAAACGGGCTGGGTCAGCACAGATACGCAGTATTTT	CASSETGWVSTDTQYF
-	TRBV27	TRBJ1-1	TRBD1	TGTGCCAGCAGTTGGGACAGGGAACGAATGAACACTGAAGCTTTCTTT	CASSWDRERMNTEAFF
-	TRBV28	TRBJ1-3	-	TGTGCCAGCAGTTCACTACATAACTCTGGAAACACCATATATTTT	CASSSLHNSGNTIYF
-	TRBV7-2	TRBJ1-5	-	TGTGCCAGCAGCTTAGGCGATCAGCCCCAGCATTTT	CASSLGDQPQHF
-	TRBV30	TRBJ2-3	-	TGTGCCTGGAATGGGGGCTCCACAGATACGCAGTATTTT	CAWNGGSTDTQYF
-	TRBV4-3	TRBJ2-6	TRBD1	TGCGCCAGCAGCTCTGACAGGGCTGGGGCCAACGTCCTGACTTTC	CASSSDRAGANVLTF
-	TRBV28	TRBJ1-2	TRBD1	TGTGCCAGCAGTCTGGGACAGGGGGCGCATTCCCGTGGCTACACCTTC	CASSLGQGAHSRGYTF
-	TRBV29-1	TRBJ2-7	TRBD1	TGCAGCGTTGCGGAGTCAGGGGGCCGATACGAGCAGTACTTC	CSVAESGGRYEQYF
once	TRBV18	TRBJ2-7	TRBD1	TGTGCCAGCTCGCAACCCGGGACAGGAGCCTACGAGCAGTACTTC	CASSQPGTGAYEQYF
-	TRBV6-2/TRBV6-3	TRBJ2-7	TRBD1	TGTGCCAGCAGTCGCCCGGGACAGGGGATTGGGGAGCAGTACTTC	CASSRPGQGIGEQYF
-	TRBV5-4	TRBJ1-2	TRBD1	TGTGCCAGCAGCTCAGGGGGCGCTAAGGATTACACCTTC	CASSSGGAKDYTF
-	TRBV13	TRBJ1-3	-	TGTGCCAGCAGCCTCGGAGTCATGCCGAACACCATATATTTT	CASSLGVMPNTIYF
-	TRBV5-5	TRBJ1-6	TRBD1	TGTGCCAGCAGCTTGGACAGGGGGAGCTCCTATAATTCACCCCTCCACTTT	CASSLDRGSSYNSPLHF
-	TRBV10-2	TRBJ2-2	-	TGCGCCAGCAGCGCCCGGGACGGATACACCGGGGAGCTGTTTTTT	CASSARDGYTGELFF
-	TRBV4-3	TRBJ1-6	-	TGCGCCAGCAGCCAAGCCAGGGATTCACCCCTCCACTTT	CASSQARDSPLHF
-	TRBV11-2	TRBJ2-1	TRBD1	TGTGCCAGCAGCTTATCTGGGACAGACAATGAGCAGTTCTTC	CASSLSGTDNEQFF
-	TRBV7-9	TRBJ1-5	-	TGTGCCAGCAGCTCAGAGGGTTCCGACAATCAGCCCCAGCATTTT	CASSSEGSDNQPQHF
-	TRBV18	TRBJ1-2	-	TGTGCCAGCTCACCTAGTACGGACAACGACTATGGCTACACCTTC	CASSPSTDNDYGYTF
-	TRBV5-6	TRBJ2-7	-	TGTGCCAGCAGCCTAAGAGTTAGAACCTACGAGCAGTACTTC	CASSLRVRTYEQYF
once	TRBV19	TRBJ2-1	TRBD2	TGTGCCAGTAGTACCTCTGGGGAGGGGGAGCAGTTCTTC	CASSTSGEGEQFF
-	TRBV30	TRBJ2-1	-	TGTGCCTGGAGTGTTGGGGGGGCGTCCTACAATGAGCAGTTCTTC	CAWSVGGASYNEQFF
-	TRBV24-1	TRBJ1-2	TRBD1	TGTGCCACCAGTGAAGAAACTACAGGGGGTAACTATGGCTACACCTTC	CATSEETTGGNYGYTF
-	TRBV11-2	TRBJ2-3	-	TGTGCCAGCAGCTTAGATTCGGTTTTTGGCACAGATACGCAGTATTTT	CASSLDSVFGTDTQYF
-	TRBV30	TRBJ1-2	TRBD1	TGTGCCTGGAGTTCCAGGACAGGGGACAACTATGGCTACACCTTC	CAWSSRTGDNYGYTF
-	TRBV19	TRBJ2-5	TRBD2	TGTGCCGGCGGGACTAGCGGGGCGTACCAAGAGACCCAGTACTTC	CAGGTSGAYQETQYF
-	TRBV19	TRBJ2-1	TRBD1	TGTGCCAGTAGTCCCCGGGACAGCCTAAACAATGAGCAGTTCTTC	CASSPRDSLNNEQFF